This T cell receptor beta chain was documented in a study of cytomegalovirus exposure and HLA in healthy donors. At the level of the study: In a previous analysis, around 120 million unique TCR beta sequences were found from about 179 million T cells. Samples from HLA-typed donors yielded around 85 million unique TCRs in an early data release.

The study, taken as a whole, reports: A later analysis showed that HLA-associated TCR beta chains had undergone more clonal expansion than equally common others.

A note on this clone: The antigen remains undetermined.

J gave up 1 base and V 4 bases, and 8 bases lay outside the gene matches. Germline V gene sequence: CDR1 SGHRS, CDR2 YFSETQ. This CDR3 contains 16 residues. Researchers ran the PCR with 60 Vbeta and 13 Jbeta primers. Some clones are missing from TCRdb's copy, which holds only in-frame ones; the method was immunoSEQ multiplex PCR. The table has roughly 130,000 clones, 88% seen once. Sequenced sample: PBMCs. This clonotype was obtained from a woman aged 40 to 50 in good health and CMV-seronegative. The V call is TRBV5-1, the J call TRBJ2-4, with TRBD1 matching 7 bases. This chain's CDR3 is CASSPTRGPAKNIQYF. DNA of the CDR3: TGCGCCAGCAGCCCGACAAGGGGGCCGGCCAAAAACATTCAGTACTTC.